This entry features one TCR beta chain sequence. No antigen is known for it. These data are taken from a study of CD4+ T cells in melanoma. Overall study findings and caveats: CD8+ T cell, macrophage and B cell function reportedly correlated with neoantigen-specific CD4+ T cells.

From germline, CDR1 is MDHEN and CDR2 SYDVKM. J lost 1 base, V lost 8 bases, and 6 bases had no gene match. The CDR3 consists of 14 residues. The method was immunoSEQ multiplex PCR; TCRdb's version includes in-frame clones alone and lacks a portion of them. Among more than 110,000 clones, over 90% were seen once, and the ten largest hold about 1.5%. V gene TRBV28 combines with J gene TRBJ1-1; 8 bases fit TRBD1. This receptor was identified in a human donor with melanoma. This chain's CDR3 is CASQTGAENTEAFF. The CDR3 DNA follows: TGTGCCAGCCAGACAGGGGCGGAGAACACTGAAGCTTTCTTT.